This TCR beta chain is from a study of T cells and copy number aberrations in small-cell lung cancer. General study results and limits: All specimens were formalin-fixed paraffin-embedded tissue, which is known to introduce sequencing artifacts. Compared with adjacent lung tissue, tumors had lower T-cell richness and clonality and non-significantly lower density.

Only in-frame clones appear in the TCRdb table, and some are missing; sequencing was by immunoSEQ multiplex PCR. The sample lists 6,000 or so clones; 60% to 80% were seen once. CDR1 MDHEN and CDR2 SYDVKM come from the germline V gene. CDR3 length: 16 residues. Between the trimmed V and J ends, which lost 7 bases and 1 base, there was a span of 19 bases. This clone was found a few times. The target antigen is unknown. Patients with resected limited-stage small-cell lung cancer, operated 2008 to 2020. All donors had upfront surgery, without preoperative chemotherapy or radiotherapy, and never received immunotherapy.

Sequencing input: tumor tissue. V is TRBV28 and J is TRBJ1-1, with D possibly being TRBD1 (5 bases). The clonotype originates from a man over 45 with small cell lung cancer. The CDR3 region has the DNA TGTGCCAGCACCTCGATGAGGAAGGGGCGGAACACTGAAGCTTTCTTT. Encoded protein: CASTSMRKGRNTEAFF.